The T cell receptor beta chain described here comes from a study of cytotoxic CD8 clonotypes in ibrutinib-treated CLL (dated by TCRdb to the early 2020s). For the study in its entirety: The cohort was composed of 10 to 11 relapsed/refractory and fewer than 16 treatment-naive patients; IGHV unmutated status was identified in fewer than 18 patients. Partial responses were observed in approximately 24 patients and complete responses in 2; after a median follow-up of 68 months, remission was maintained in 15 or so patients and progression was observed in approximately twelve. Response samples were taken after a median of approximately 12 months on treatment, ranging from about 6 to 40 months. Samples averaged roughly 260,000 productive templates and tens of thousands of productive rearrangements. Of the roughly 86 participants in the trial, about 25 had longitudinal samples available. Cryopreserved peripheral blood mononuclear cells were collected at three points: before therapy, at response, and at either sustained remission or disease progression. Patients were still on ibrutinib when every remission and progressive disease sample was collected. Results the study describes overall, beyond this receptor: Public clonotypes were rare and either shrank or stayed stable during treatment, and the rise in clonality at ibrutinib response reflected expansion of private clonotypes. At baseline, clonality was higher than in age-matched healthy donors and showed a strong correlation with circulating CD8+ T-cell counts. An increase in clonality was observed at ibrutinib response, with clonality remaining stable during sustained remission and falling back toward baseline at progression. Sampling times were not matched between sustained-remission and progressing patients, and lymph node repertoires were not studied.

Concerning this clone itself: This receptor's antigen is unknown. No much larger clonotype is one base removed from it; base qualities were not supplied.

V drops 2 bases and J drops 5 bases, leaving 9 bases in between. CDR1 SEHNR and CDR2 FQNEAQ are derived from the germline V gene (reference sequence). The CDR3 starts with the cysteine, ends with the phenylalanine, and has 13 residues. The DNA shown is the 39-base CDR3, in frame from base 1. The goal of deep resolution MiSeq sequencing was a depth between 1 in 1 million and 1 in 200,000 T cells, and coverage averaged 10x per clonotype. The immunoSEQ hsTCRB Kit was used to generate TCR beta libraries. In the authors' own workflow: The data were analyzed with ImmunoSEQ Analyzer and ImmunoSEQ Data Assistant, and V, D and J gene assignments followed IMGT definitions. Clonality, which ranges from 0 to 1, was calculated as one minus the normalized Shannon entropy of productive rearrangement frequencies. Only overrepresented clonotypes making up at least 0.05% of the repertoire of each patient were included in the public clonotype analysis. Thirteen repertoires from age-matched healthy donors, obtained from immuneACCESS, served as clonality controls. Not all clones reach the TCRdb copy of this immuneACCESS table, which keeps in-frame sequences only. Checked studies attribute under half of the gap to unresolved V genes and leave the rest unexplained. Clone size and V and J calls were adopted from that table, with D and trimming inferred from the DNA. For this sample the table gives about 130,000 clones, of which around 84% were detected only once. Jointly, the top ten make up 2.5% to 3.5% of the sample.

This specimen's time point label, interpreted: approximately 25 months on ibrutinib. Roughly 1.9 micrograms of genomic DNA were extracted from cryopreserved PBMCs for TCR beta library preparation. Longitudinal blood samples from CLL patients on ibrutinib monotherapy underwent high-throughput TCR beta sequencing. Patients were enrolled in a phase 2 open-label single-center ibrutinib monotherapy trial. The sequenced sample was PBMCs, obtained after 24 months of ibrutinib treatment. The source is a human donor with chronic lymphocytic leukemia. The chain uses TRBV7-9 and TRBJ2-5; the D call could be TRBD1 or TRBD2, with each sharing 5 bases. The encoded CDR3 is CASSLRGVETQYF. The DNA is TGTGCCAGCAGCTTACGAGGGGTGGAGACCCAGTACTTC. With the portions outside the CDR3 filled from the reference TRBV7-9 and TRBJ2-5 genes, the complete variable region becomes DTGVSQNPRHKITKRGQNVTFRCDPISEHNRLYWYRQTLGQGPEFLTYFQNEAQLEKSRLLSDRFSAERPKGSFSTLEIQRTEQGDSAMYLCASSLRGVETQYFGPGTRLLVL.